One T cell receptor (beta chain) is described in this entry. What it binds is unknown. The source material, RNA transcripts, was used to amplify TCR beta CDR3 regions. The HTBI set primed first-round TCR CDR3 RT-PCR. TCRdb re-derived calls from the multiplex PCR reads in MiXCR, one entry per CDR3 protein. The sample carries more than 500,000 distinct CDR3 sequences, about 45% recorded once. The CDR3 spans 12 residues. Deletions cut 4 bases from V and 3 bases from J, with 7 bases between. CDR1 is SNHLY, CDR2 FYNNEI, per germline. Diagnoses used clinical symptoms, serum thyroxine and TRAb, thyroid ultrasound and orbital computed tomography. This specimen belongs to a study of T cells in Graves' hyperthyroidism and ophthalmopathy. Whole-study results and caveats: A model of 13 V-J pairs discriminated ophthalmopathy from stable hyperthyroidism. Blood also showed most of the thyroid clonotypes that were expanded above 0.001. The model identified upcoming ophthalmopathy a median roughly 6.5 months ahead of onset.

The chain recombines TRBV2 with TRBJ2-7; D is unresolved. The TCR sequence derives from an adult woman with Graves' disease, either hyperthyroidism or ophthalmopathy (not recorded which). The source material was peripheral blood or thyroid tissue (not recorded which). As DNA, the CDR3 is TGTGCCAGCAGTGGACTCGACTACGAGCAGTACTTC. Translating it yields CASSGLDYEQYF.